Listed below are T cell receptor beta chains from one sample, sequenced in a study of CD4 T cells in lung cancer. No cognate antigen is known for these TCRs. TCRdb's copy holds only in-frame clones and misses some; the assay was immunoSEQ multiplex PCR. The table has 200 to 250 clones, more than 80% seen once; the top ten hold about 81%. Sequences were obtained from a CD4+ T cell line or clone grown in culture. These receptors originate from a woman aged 55 to 70 with non-small cell lung cancer. Some clones in this sample may be carry-over from other donors' samples. The CDR3 runs from the conserved cysteine through the conserved F or W. Each record gives: J gene, clone size, D gene, V gene, CDR3 protein, CDR3 DNA. D genes are given only for firm matches. Clone size is not always given. Where it is, it says once, few, many or a class for expanded clones.

>TRBJ1-5|.|.|TRBV27
CASSLSWQISNQPQHF
TGTGCCAGCAGTTTATCCTGGCAGATTAGCAATCAGCCCCAGCATTTT
>TRBJ2-7|.|TRBD1|TRBV19
CASSTGTGAYEQYF
TGTGCCAGTAGTACCGGGACAGGGGCCTACGAGCAGTACTTC
>TRBJ1-1|once|.|TRBV4-1
CASSQDSGAFLAEAFF
TGCGCCAGCAGCCAAGATTCTGGGGCGTTCTTGGCTGAAGCTTTCTTT
>TRBJ2-7|.|TRBD2|TRBV28
CASSPPPLAGDSYEQYF
TGTGCCAGCAGCCCCCCCCCACTAGCGGGGGACTCCTACGAGCAGTACTTC
>TRBJ2-1|.|.|TRBV6-5
CASSLDRTYNEQFF
TGTGCCAGCAGCCTCGACAGAACATACAATGAGCAGTTCTTC
>TRBJ1-3|.|.|TRBV10-3
CAINPGSGNTIYF
TGTGCCATCAATCCCGGGTCTGGAAACACCATATATTTT
>TRBJ1-1|.|.|TRBV4-2
CASTKGGNTEAFF
TGTGCCAGCACCAAGGGTGGGAACACTGAAGCTTTCTTT
>TRBJ1-6|.|.|TRBV7-9
CASEDTRSYNSPLHF
TGTGCCAGCGAGGACACTCGATCCTATAATTCACCCCTCCACTTT
>TRBJ2-5|.|TRBD2|TRBV7-2
CASSDRGGEQETQYF
TGTGCCAGCAGCGACCGGGGGGGAGAACAAGAGACCCAGTACTTC
>TRBJ2-5|.|TRBD2|TRBV6-4
CASSDERDYQETQYF
TGTGCCAGCAGTGATGAGCGGGATTATCAGGAGACCCAGTACTTC
>TRBJ1-1|hyperexpanded|.|TRBV2
CASSESGHTEAFF
TGTGCCAGCAGTGAATCTGGGCACACTGAAGCTTTCTTT
>TRBJ1-1|large|.|TRBV19
CASSLSGNTEAFF
TGTGCCAGTAGCCTTTCAGGGAACACTGAAGCTTTCTTT
>TRBJ1-1|.|.|TRBV18
CASSPPAPSTEAFF
TGTGCCAGCTCACCACCGGCCCCGTCAACTGAAGCTTTCTTT
>TRBJ2-3|.|.|TRBV7-2
CASSPYTDTQYF
TGTGCCAGCAGCCCCTACACAGATACGCAGTATTTT
>TRBJ1-4|.|.|TRBV7-2
CASSFGGGPNEKLFF
TGTGCCAGCAGCTTCGGGGGGGGGCCTAATGAAAAACTGTTTTTT
>TRBJ2-3|.|TRBD2|TRBV5-1
CASSFSGGPSDTQYF
TGCGCCAGCAGCTTCAGCGGGGGGCCATCAGATACGCAGTATTTT
>TRBJ1-5|.|.|TRBV19
CASSIRGSPYSNQPQHF
TGTGCCAGTAGTATAAGGGGCAGTCCATATAGCAATCAGCCCCAGCATTTT
>TRBJ2-5|.|.|TRBV6-5
CASSPGDRQETQYF
TGTGCCAGCAGTCCCGGGGACCGACAAGAGACCCAGTACTTC
>TRBJ1-1|.|TRBD1|TRBV29-1
CSALGSAGQEILYTEAFF
TGCAGCGCCCTGGGGTCGGCGGGACAGGAGATTCTTTACACTGAAGCTTTCTTT
>TRBJ2-5|.|.|TRBV5-1
CASSFSLQETQYF
TGCGCCAGCAGCTTTAGCCTCCAAGAGACCCAGTACTTC
>TRBJ2-7|.|.|TRBV28
CASWGGSFSYEQYF
TGTGCCAGCTGGGGAGGCTCTTTTTCCTACGAGCAGTACTTC
>TRBJ2-1|.|.|TRBV6-5
CASSILGEQFF
TGTGCCAGCAGTATCCTCGGTGAGCAGTTCTTC
>TRBJ1-6|.|.|TRBV4-1
CASSPSDSREAPSPLHF
TGCGCCAGCAGCCCCTCCGACAGCAGAGAGGCCCCGTCACCCCTCCACTTT
>TRBJ2-2|.|TRBD2|TRBV4-3
CASSHSILAANTGELFF
TGCGCCAGCAGCCACTCTATACTAGCGGCGAACACCGGGGAGCTGTTTTTT
>TRBJ2-2|.|TRBD1|TRBV4-3
CASSLRTGGTNTGELFF
TGCGCCAGCAGCTTACGGACAGGGGGCACGAACACCGGGGAGCTGTTTTTT
>TRBJ2-5|.|.|TRBV6-5
CASSPGTDKRQYF
TGTGCCAGCAGTCCCGGGACCGACAAGAGACAGTACTTC
>TRBJ1-1|.|TRBD1|TRBV29-1
CSVADRAPEAFF
TGCAGCGTCGCAGACAGGGCCCCTGAAGCTTTCTTT
>TRBJ1-2|.|TRBD1|TRBV7-2
CASSSTGVFYGYTF
TGTGCCAGCAGCTCCACAGGGGTTTTCTATGGCTACACCTTC
>TRBJ1-2|.|TRBD1|TRBV5-1
CASSYGTGRDDGYTF
TGCGCCAGCAGCTATGGGACAGGCCGGGACGATGGCTACACCTTC
>TRBJ2-7|.|.|TRBV29-1
CSPPRRTTVYYEQYF
TGCAGCCCCCCCCGAAGGACAACCGTTTACTACGAGCAGTACTTC
>TRBJ2-3|.|.|TRBV18
CASSPIQVSTDTQYF
TGTGCCAGCTCACCTATCCAGGTGAGCACAGATACGCAGTATTTT
>TRBJ2-3|.|TRBD2|TRBV19
CASSKTSGGTDTQYF
TGTGCCAGTAGCAAAACTAGCGGGGGGACAGATACGCAGTATTTT
>TRBJ2-2|.|.|TRBV6-5
CASRSQGSTGELFF
TGTGCCAGCAGATCACAGGGTTCCACCGGGGAGCTGTTTTTT
>TRBJ2-2|.|.|TRBV7-9
CASSLGGRTNTGELFF
TGTGCCAGCAGCTTAGGTGGGCGAACGAACACCGGGGAGCTGTTTTTT
>TRBJ2-1|.|TRBD2|TRBV5-1
CASSLQTSGGYEQFF
TGCGCCAGCAGCTTGCAAACTAGCGGGGGCTATGAGCAGTTCTTC
>TRBJ1-5|.|.|TRBV4-1
CASSQGPSEPQHF
TGCGCCAGCAGCCAAGGGCCCTCGGAGCCCCAGCATTTT
>TRBJ2-7|.|.|TRBV10-3
CAIRTGERYEQYF
TGTGCCATCAGGACAGGTGAGAGATACGAGCAGTACTTC
>TRBJ2-7|.|.|TRBV2
CASSAHSDSYEQYF
TGTGCCAGCAGTGCACATTCTGACAGCTACGAGCAGTACTTC
>TRBJ2-7|few|TRBD1|TRBV14
CASSGQGAAYEQYF
TGTGCCAGCAGCGGACAGGGGGCAGCCTACGAGCAGTACTTC